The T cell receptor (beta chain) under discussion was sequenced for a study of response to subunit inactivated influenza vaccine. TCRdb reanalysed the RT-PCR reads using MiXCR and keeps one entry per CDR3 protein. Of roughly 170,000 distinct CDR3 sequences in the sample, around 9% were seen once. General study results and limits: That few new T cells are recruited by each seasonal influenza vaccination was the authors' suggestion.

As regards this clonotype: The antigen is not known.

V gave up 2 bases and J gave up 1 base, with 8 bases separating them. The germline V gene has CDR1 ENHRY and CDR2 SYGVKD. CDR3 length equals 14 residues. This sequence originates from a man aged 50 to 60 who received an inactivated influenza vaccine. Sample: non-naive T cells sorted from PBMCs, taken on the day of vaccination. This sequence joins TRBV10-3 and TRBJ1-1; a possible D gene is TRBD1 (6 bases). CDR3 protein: CAISEDRTNTEAFF. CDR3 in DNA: TGTGCCATCAGTGAGGACAGGACGAACACTGAAGCTTTCTTT.